Below are 10 T cell receptor beta chains sequenced from a single sample in a study of blood T cell repertoires in COVID-19. Sequencing was performed with immunoSEQ multiplex PCR; in TCRdb, only in-frame clones are kept and a portion is missing. The sample comprises some 330,000 clones, more than 75% of which are singletons, and over 3.5% rests with the top ten. Sequenced input: PBMCs or T cells enriched from blood (not recorded which). The receptors derive from a man aged 25 to 40 who had recovered from COVID-19.

The rearrangement links TRBV28 to TRBJ1-1; D is possibly TRBD1 (5 bases). Trimming took off 10 bases at V and 6 bases at J, with 15 bases between the two ends. The CDR3 loop spans 12 amino acids. The germline V gene has CDR1 MDHEN and CDR2 SYDVKM. The CDR3 DNA is TGTGCCACCGACCTGCGGGGCGCTGAAGCTTTCTTT. Protein sequence: CATDLRGAEAFF.

The rearrangement joins TRBV6-6 to TRBJ1-2; 7 nucleotides align to TRBD1. From germline, CDR1 is MNHNY and CDR2 SVGAGI (reference sequence). The ends lost 5 bases at V and 4 bases at J; junction bases unmatched: 7. The CDR3 runs to 14 residues. The CDR3 DNA reads TGTGCCAGCAGTCCAGACAGGGACGCCTATGGCTACACCTTC. It codes for CASSPDRDAYGYTF.

V and J are TRBV4-2 and TRBJ2-1, with 7 bases that match TRBD2. V lost 0 bases, J lost 7 bases, and 6 bases stayed unmatched. This CDR3 comprises 15 residues. Germline assignment: CDR1 LGHNA and CDR2 YNFKEQ. The CDR3 DNA sequence: TGTGCCAGCAGCCAAGAGTCGGGAGGAGCAAATGAGCAGTTCTTC. This gives the protein CASSQESGGANEQFF.

This sequence joins TRBV7-2 and TRBJ2-2, with no clear D. V was pared by 5 bases and J by 1 base, with 11 bases between. CDR1 and CDR2 (germline): SGHTA, FQGNSA. The CDR3 loop spans 15 amino acids. CDR3 amino acids: CASSLFQVNTGELFF. The CDR3 nucleotides read TGTGCCAGCAGCCTATTTCAGGTGAACACCGGGGAGCTGTTTTTT. The entire variable domain, with the rest obtained from reference TRBV7-2 and TRBJ2-2, is as follows: GAGVSQSPSNKVTEKGKDVELRCDPISGHTALYWYRQSLGQGLEFLIYFQGNSAPDKSGLPSDRFSAERTGGSVSTLTIQRTQQEDSAVYLCASSLFQVNTGELFFGEGSRLTVL.

J is TRBJ1-6 and V is TRBV7-2, with 7 bases aligning to TRBD1. The V segment lost 2 bases and the J segment 15 bases; nucleotides outside the gene matches: 7. The CDR3 is 13 amino acids. Germline V gene data show CDR1 as SGHTA and CDR2 as FQGNSA. This CDR3 reads CASSLHLTGVLHF. CDR3 DNA: TGTGCCAGCAGCTTACACTTAACAGGGGTCCTCCACTTT.

V usage is TRBV7-9 and J usage is TRBJ2-3, with a tentative D call TRBD2 (6 bases). The germline V and J ends were trimmed by 6 bases and 3 bases, with 19 bases remaining between them. The CDR3 has 16 amino acids. Germline values: CDR1 SEHNR, CDR2 FQNEAQ (reference sequence). The DNA for the CDR3 is TGTGCCAGCAGTTCCCCCGCCGGCGGGACTACAGATACGCAGTATTTT. This sequence encodes CASSSPAGGTTDTQYF.

The rearrangement joins TRBV29-1 to TRBJ2-5, with TRBD2 matching 7 bases. Losses at the gene ends were 7 bases for V and 4 bases for J; bases not matched to a gene: 6. Germline values: CDR1 SQVTM, CDR2 ANQGSEA. This CDR3 comprises 12 residues. The CDR3 sequence: CSGLIAGETQYF. As DNA, the CDR3 is TGCAGCGGGTTAATAGCGGGAGAGACCCAGTACTTC.

The rearrangement links TRBV6-5 to TRBJ2-7, with D hard to call. Trimming removed 0 bases from V and 0 bases from J, with 12 bases in between. Germline V gives CDR1 MNHEY, CDR2 SVGAGI. This CDR3 region has 16 residues. CDR3 in DNA: TGTGCCAGCAGTTACTCGATAACGGAGCACTCCTACGAGCAGTACTTC. As protein: CASSYSITEHSYEQYF.

The chain employs TRBV19 and TRBJ1-5; TRBD1 matches at 8 bases. Germline values: CDR1 LNHDA, CDR2 SQIVND (reference sequence). Losses at the gene ends were 11 bases for V and 3 bases for J; bases not matched to a gene: 12. The CDR3 runs 15 residues. CDR3 DNA: TGTGCCTCATACGGGACAGGTGGACTCAATCAGCCCCAGCATTTT. The encoded protein is CASYGTGGLNQPQHF.

The chain is built from TRBV7-9 and TRBJ1-1; D remains ambiguous. Germline V gene data show CDR1 as SEHNR and CDR2 as FQNEAQ (reference sequence). V was shortened by 6 bases and J by 0 bases, with 17 bases between the two germline ends. The CDR3 extends over 16 amino acids. The CDR3 sequence is CASRSGSTFMNTEAFF. The CDR3 region has the DNA TGTGCCAGCAGATCCGGGTCAACCTTCATGAACACTGAAGCTTTCTTT.